Reported below is one TCR beta chain. Original analysis: From reference gene primer amplification, estimates of nucleated cell counts were derived. Clones were read by immunoSEQ multiplex PCR, and TCRdb kept only the in-frame ones, dropping some. V and J calls plus clone size are reproduced from that table; the DNA served to infer D and trimming. The table includes around 270,000 clones, more than 70% detected once. This specimen belongs to a study of blood T cell repertoires in COVID-19. Study as a whole: Some COVID-19 samples were acute and others convalescent; all came from the United States, Italy and Spain.

Germline-derived CDR1 and CDR2 are SNHLY and FYNNEI. The CDR3 sequence is 15 residues long. V shed 5 bases and J 2 bases; nucleotides not matched to a gene: 9. Sequencing was done on a sample of peripheral blood. The TCR sequence derives from a woman between 50 and 59 years old with acute or convalescent COVID-19. The V gene is TRBV2, the J gene TRBJ2-7; 7 nucleotides agree with TRBD2. CDR3 amino acids: CASSRWASGAYEQYF. The CDR3 region has the DNA TGTGCCAGCAGTCGGTGGGCTAGCGGAGCCTACGAGCAGTACTTC. Drawing the rest from reference TRBV2 and TRBJ2-7, the complete variable domain is EPEVTQTPSHQVTQMGQEVILRCVPISNHLYFYWYRQILGQKVEFLVSFYNNEISEKSEIFDDQFSVERPDGSNFTLKIRSTKLEDSAMYFCASSRWASGAYEQYFGPGTRLTVT.